The T cell receptor (beta chain) described here comes from a study of T cell responses to AZD1222 COVID-19 vaccine. Study findings and constraints: There were repertoire samples only from the period after the peak T cell response.

Remarks on this clone: Its antigen is not known.

Generated by immunoSEQ multiplex PCR, the TCRdb table keeps only in-frame clones and is missing some. The profile covers roughly 170,000 clones, with about 91% appearing a single time and about 0.49% taken by the ten largest. This CDR3 has 11 amino acids. CDR1 and CDR2 from the germline V gene are GTSNPN and SVGIG (reference sequence). V was shortened by 4 bases and J by 14 bases, with 15 bases between the two germline ends. Sequences were derived from peripheral blood, sampled on day 0 of AZD1222 vaccination. The chain combines TRBV30 with TRBJ2-1, with no clear D. This sequence originates from an adult in good health. The CDR3 sequence: CAWKERDLEFF. CDR3 nucleotides: TGTGCCTGGAAAGAAAGAGACTTAGAGTTCTTC.